A selection of T cell receptor beta chains follows, all from one sample in a study of blood T cell repertoires in COVID-19. This table comes from immunoSEQ multiplex PCR, and its TCRdb copy is limited to in-frame clones, with some not included. The sample shows around 340,000 clones, 70% to 90% of them seen only once. The sample consisted of PBMCs or T cells enriched from blood (not recorded which). These receptors all stem from a woman in her 40s with acute COVID-19. Each CDR3 is given without its conserved first and last residue.

v_gene: TRBV7-3
j_gene: TRBJ2-5
CDR3aa: ASSLGTGVGETQY

v_gene: TRBV7-2
j_gene: TRBJ1-2
CDR3aa: ASSSSGGNYGYT

v_gene: TRBV9
j_gene: TRBJ1-2
CDR3aa: ASSVYGQAIYGYT

v_gene: TRBV2
j_gene: TRBJ2-5
CDR3aa: ATRDAGGTETQY

v_gene: TRBV5-4
j_gene: TRBJ2-3
CDR3aa: ASSLATSGMTDTQY

v_gene: TRBV28
j_gene: TRBJ2-2
CDR3aa: ASRPTGTGGTGELF

v_gene: TRBV2
j_gene: TRBJ2-1
CDR3aa: ASIRDSSSYNEQF

v_gene: TRBV19
j_gene: TRBJ2-7
CDR3aa: ATTPYEQY

v_gene: TRBV18
j_gene: TRBJ1-3
CDR3aa: ASSAQGAESNTIY

v_gene: TRBV9
j_gene: TRBJ2-5
CDR3aa: ASSGSGQGEETQY

v_gene: TRBV28
j_gene: TRBJ1-5
CDR3aa: ASTGGSIYQPQH

v_gene: TRBV19
j_gene: TRBJ1-1
CDR3aa: ASSQSQGLQANTEAF

v_gene: TRBV28
j_gene: TRBJ2-4
CDR3aa: ASSPSSGSFPLAKNIQY

v_gene: TRBV3-1/TRBV3-2
j_gene: TRBJ2-7
CDR3aa: ASSEGLAGIGQQY

v_gene: TRBV4-2
j_gene: TRBJ2-4
CDR3aa: ASKEEDRGAKNIQY

v_gene: TRBV5-6
j_gene: TRBJ2-7
CDR3aa: ASSLRRTGQY

v_gene: TRBV3-1/TRBV3-2
j_gene: TRBJ2-7
CDR3aa: ASSQEPSEQY

v_gene: TRBV12-3/TRBV12-4
j_gene: TRBJ2-4
CDR3aa: ASSYQDRPTQY

v_gene: TRBV3-1/TRBV3-2
j_gene: TRBJ1-1
CDR3aa: ASSQDSVDMNTEAF

v_gene: TRBV4-3
j_gene: TRBJ1-5
CDR3aa: ASSTRDSLYLPQH

v_gene: TRBV2
j_gene: TRBJ1-4
CDR3aa: ASSGISGDREEKLF

v_gene: TRBV5-5
j_gene: TRBJ1-4
CDR3aa: ASSHPTGATNEKLF

v_gene: TRBV15
j_gene: TRBJ1-1
CDR3aa: ATSRTRDRNMNTEAF

v_gene: TRBV4-3
j_gene: TRBJ1-1
CDR3aa: ASSPLGGLMNTEAF

v_gene: TRBV5-1
j_gene: TRBJ2-3
CDR3aa: ASSTDRDTQY

v_gene: TRBV27
j_gene: TRBJ2-1
CDR3aa: ASSFKGLFNEQF

v_gene: TRBV5-4
j_gene: TRBJ1-1
CDR3aa: ASSLGGPDREAF

v_gene: TRBV28
j_gene: TRBJ1-5
CDR3aa: ASTTGVGNQPQH

v_gene: TRBV2
j_gene: TRBJ2-7
CDR3aa: ASSAGFYEQY